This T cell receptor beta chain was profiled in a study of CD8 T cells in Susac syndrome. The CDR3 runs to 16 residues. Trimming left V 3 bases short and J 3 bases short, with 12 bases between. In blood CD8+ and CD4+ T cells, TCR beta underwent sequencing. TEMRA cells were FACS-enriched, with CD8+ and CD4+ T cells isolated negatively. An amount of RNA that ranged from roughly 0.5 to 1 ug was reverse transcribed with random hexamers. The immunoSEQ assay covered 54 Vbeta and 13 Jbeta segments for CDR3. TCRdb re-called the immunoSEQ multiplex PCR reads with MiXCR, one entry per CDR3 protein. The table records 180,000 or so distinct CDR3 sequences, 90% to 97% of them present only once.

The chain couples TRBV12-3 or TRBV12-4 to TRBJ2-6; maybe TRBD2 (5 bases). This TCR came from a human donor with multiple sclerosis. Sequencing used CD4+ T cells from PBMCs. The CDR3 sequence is CASSFGFAGGANVLTF. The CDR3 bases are TGTGCCAGCAGTTTCGGTTTCGCGGGTGGGGCCAACGTCCTGACTTTC.